This T cell receptor beta chain derives from a study of blood T cell repertoires in COVID-19. The overall study: Sites across the United States, Italy and Spain contributed samples from acute and convalescent COVID-19.

In the original workflow: Reference gene primer amplification gave nucleated cell count estimates. Libraries were prepared by immunoSEQ multiplex PCR; TCRdb keeps only in-frame clonotypes and omits some of them. For V, J and clone size, that table is used; D and trimming come from the DNA. The table lists hundreds of thousands of clones, around 90% of them singletons. Germline assignment: CDR1 MGHDK and CDR2 SYGVNS. The CDR3 spans 17 residues. Trimming shortened V by 4 bases and J by 4 bases, and 19 bases separated the two germline ends. The sequence was obtained from a woman between 18 and 30 years old who had recovered from COVID-19. The source material was PBMCs or T cells enriched from blood (not recorded which). The chain couples TRBV25-1 to TRBJ1-4; perhaps TRBD1 as D (6 bases). CDR3 residues: CASSVTTGSTLNEKLFF. The CDR3 DNA reads as TGTGCCAGCAGTGTTACAACAGGGTCCACCCTTAATGAAAAACTGTTTTTT.